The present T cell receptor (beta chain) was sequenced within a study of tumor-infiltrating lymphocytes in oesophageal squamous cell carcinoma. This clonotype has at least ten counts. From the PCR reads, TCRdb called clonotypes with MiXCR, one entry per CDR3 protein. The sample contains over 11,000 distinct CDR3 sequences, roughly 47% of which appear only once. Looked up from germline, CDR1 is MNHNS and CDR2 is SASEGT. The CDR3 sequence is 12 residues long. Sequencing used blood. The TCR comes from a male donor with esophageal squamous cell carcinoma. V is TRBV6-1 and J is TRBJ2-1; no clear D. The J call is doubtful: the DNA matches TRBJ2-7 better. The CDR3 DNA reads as TGTGCCAGCACAGTTGAACGAGGTGAGCAGTACTTC. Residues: CASTVERGEQYF.